A selection of T cell receptor beta chains follows, all from one sample in a study of blood T cells in healthy people across ages. MiXCR, run by TCRdb on the 5' RACE reads, gives a single entry per CDR3 protein. The data show approximately 1.5 million distinct CDR3 sequences, with about 35% seen just once and about 11% held by the top ten. Sequenced: blood. The source is a woman aged 25-40 years in good health. Both conserved end residues are part of each CDR3. The order of the fields is J gene, D gene, V gene, clone size, CDR3 protein, CDR3 DNA. D genes are given only for firm matches. Part of the rows lack a size; the others show once, few, many or a class for expanded clones.

>TRBJ2-7|NA|TRBV19|NA
CASSYKGPSDYEQYF
TGTGCCAGTAGTTATAAGGGACCGAGTGACTACGAGCAGTACTTC
>TRBJ2-5|NA|TRBV6-5|NA
CASSYSVAGETQYF
TGTGCCAGCAGTTACTCGGTAGCTGGGGAGACCCAGTACTTC
>TRBJ2-1|TRBD1|TRBV7-2|many
CASSSDRANEQFF
TGTGCCAGCAGTTCGGACAGGGCTAATGAGCAGTTCTTC
>TRBJ1-1|NA|TRBV9|NA
CASSEDGNTAAFF
TGTGCCAGCAGCGAAGACGGAAACACTGCAGCTTTCTTT
>TRBJ2-5|TRBD2|TRBV2|once
CASSWTSGSQKTQYF
TGTGCCAGCAGTTGGACTAGCGGGAGCCAGAAGACCCAGTACTTC
>TRBJ2-7|TRBD2|TRBV7-2|once
CAGSFGSGGAYEQYF
TGTGCCGGCAGCTTTGGTAGCGGGGGGGCCTACGAGCAGTACTTC
>TRBJ2-1|TRBD2|TRBV7-9|NA
CASRPRERGDNEQFF
TGTGCCAGCAGACCCCGGGAGCGGGGGGACAATGAGCAGTTCTTC
>TRBJ1-1|TRBD1|TRBV12-3/TRBV12-4|once
CASSFRDRLNTEAFF
TGTGCCAGCAGCTTCCGGGACAGACTGAACACTGAAGCTTTCTTT
>TRBJ2-7|NA|TRBV5-1|NA
CASSSLEGTYEQYF
TGCGCCAGCAGCTCGCTAGAGGGAACCTACGAGCAGTACTTC
>TRBJ1-2|NA|TRBV29-1|few
CSVDRQPGYTF
TGCAGCGTTGATCGTCAGCCTGGCTACACCTTC
>TRBJ2-2|TRBD2|TRBV20-1|NA
CSARVPSGRSNTGELFF
TGCAGTGCTAGAGTCCCTAGCGGGAGGTCGAACACCGGGGAGCTGTTTTTT
>TRBJ2-1|NA|TRBV6-6|NA
CASSYSMRSSYNEQFF
TGTGCCAGCAGTTACTCGATGAGGAGCTCCTACAATGAGCAGTTCTTC
>TRBJ1-2|NA|TRBV20-1|NA
CSAPQGSGYTF
TGCAGTGCTCCCCAGGGGAGTGGCTACACCTTC
>TRBJ1-5|NA|TRBV10-2|few
CASSDQTGNQPQHF
TGCGCCAGCAGTGATCAGACGGGGAATCAGCCCCAGCATTTT
>TRBJ2-5|NA|TRBV11-2|few
CASSLELASILETQYF
TGTGCCAGCAGCTTAGAACTAGCCTCTATCCTAGAGACCCAGTACTTC
>TRBJ1-1|TRBD1|TRBV11-1|NA
CASSLDLGQVNTEAFF
TGTGCCAGCAGCTTAGACTTGGGACAGGTGAACACTGAAGCTTTCTTT
>TRBJ2-1|TRBD2|TRBV6-2/TRBV6-3|once
CASSLRGVSHSSYNEQFF
TGTGCCAGCAGCCTCCGGGGGGTATCCCACAGCTCCTACAATGAGCAGTTCTTC
>TRBJ2-1|TRBD2|TRBV29-1|many
CSGSLTGGEQFF
TGCAGCGGATCCCTCACGGGAGGGGAGCAGTTCTTC
>TRBJ2-7|NA|TRBV7-3|NA
CASSSGTARRNEQYF
TGTGCCAGCAGCTCCGGGACTGCCCGGCGGAACGAGCAGTACTTC
>TRBJ2-7|TRBD1|TRBV10-3|NA
CAIKRDRGLHEQYF
TGTGCCATCAAAAGGGACAGGGGGCTCCACGAGCAGTACTTC
>TRBJ2-3|NA|TRBV6-2/TRBV6-3|NA
CASKGHLGTDTQYF
TGTGCCAGCAAAGGACATCTAGGCACAGATACGCAGTATTTT
>TRBJ1-5|NA|TRBV12-3/TRBV12-4|NA
CASSLGERGGHQPQHF
TGTGCCAGCAGTTTAGGGGAACGTGGGGGCCATCAGCCCCAGCATTTT
>TRBJ2-7|NA|TRBV11-2|few
CASSLSRVSLCQQLKGLGYEQYF
NA
>TRBJ1-6|NA|TRBV5-1|NA
CASSLARGGPDVRLHF
TGCGCCAGCAGCTTGGCCCGGGGGGGCCCTGATGTAAGGCTCCACTTT
>TRBJ2-1|NA|TRBV5-6|few
CASSLGGSGYEQFF
TGTGCCAGCAGCCTAGGTGGGTCGGGGTATGAGCAGTTCTTC
>TRBJ2-3|TRBD2|TRBV7-6|NA
CASSPWIGGADTQYF
TGTGCCAGCAGCCCCTGGATCGGGGGGGCAGATACGCAGTATTTT
>TRBJ2-5|NA|TRBV6-2/TRBV6-3|few
CASSYWGAQETQYF
TGTGCCAGCAGTTACTGGGGGGCGCAGGAGACCCAGTACTTC
>TRBJ1-4|NA|TRBV4-1|NA
CASSQVPFLAATNEKLFF
TGCGCCAGCAGCCAAGTTCCCTTCCTTGCCGCGACTAATGAAAAACTGTTTTTT
>TRBJ2-5|TRBD1|TRBV6-5|NA
CASSSTGTGGFRQYF
TGTGCCAGCAGTTCTACCGGGACAGGGGGATTCAGGCAGTACTTC